Each of the 28 T cell receptor beta chains below was sequenced from the same sample in a study of CD8 T cells in ankylosing spondylitis. Study outcomes and limitations: For ankylosing spondylitis blood, a TCR beta motif of fewer than 10 highly homologous variants appeared characteristic.

TCRdb itself ran the 5' RACE reads through MiXCR, one entry per CDR3 protein. The sample lists about 800,000 distinct CDR3 sequences; about 12% were seen once. The antigens these receptors bind are not known. The specimen sequenced was blood, either unsorted or a sorted T cell fraction (not recorded which). These receptors came from a male donor with ankylosing spondylitis.

The chain joins TRBV7-6 to TRBJ2-5, with 7 nucleotides matching TRBD1. Germline V CDR1 and CDR2: SGHVS, FNYEAQ. This CDR3 has 17 amino acids. With V trimmed by 1 base and J by 5 bases, 13 bases remained unmatched. DNA of the CDR3: TGTGCCAGCAGCTTAGTACCCGACAGGGAAACTGGCGAGACCCAGTACTTC. It is translated as CASSLVPDRETGETQYF.

This clonotype was seen repeatedly, ten times or more. This chain links TRBV12-3 or TRBV12-4 with TRBJ1-2; perhaps TRBD1 as D (6 bases). V was trimmed by 6 bases and J by 8 bases, leaving 19 bases between them. CDR3 length equals 14 residues. In DNA, the CDR3 is TGTGCCAGCAGCTGGGGTGGCAGGGGAAACGGCTACACCTTC. It encodes CASSWGGRGNGYTF.

This clonotype was counted at least ten times. The rearrangement uses TRBV12-3 or TRBV12-4 and TRBJ2-7; TRBD1 agrees at 11 bases. With V trimmed by 6 bases and J by 2 bases, 12 bases remained unmatched. This CDR3 comprises 17 residues. The chain's CDR3 is CASSFPPGTGGAYEQYF. The CDR3 region has the DNA TGTGCCAGCAGCTTTCCCCCCGGGACAGGGGGAGCCTACGAGCAGTACTTC.

In its sample, this clonotype was seen many times. The chain combines TRBV4-3 with TRBJ2-5; D gene unclear. The CDR3 loop spans 15 amino acids. Trimming took 0 bases from V and 5 from J, leaving 13 bases between them. Germline CDR1 and CDR2: LGHNA and YSLEER. CDR3 protein: CASSQEQGRQETQYF. CDR3 bases: TGCGCCAGCAGCCAAGAACAAGGACGCCAGGAGACCCAGTACTTC.

This clonotype was detected only a few times. The rearrangement joins TRBV20-1 to TRBJ1-5, with a possible D match to TRBD1 (6 bases). CDR1 and CDR2 (germline): DFQATT, SNEGSKA (reference sequence). V was clipped by 7 bases and J by 6 bases, with 10 bases between them. The length of the CDR3 is 11 residues. The CDR3 protein is CSVGGPQPQHF. The CDR3 DNA follows: TGCAGTGTAGGGGGACCTCAGCCCCAGCATTTT.

This clonotype was recorded at least ten times. The chain links TRBV29-1 to TRBJ2-7; TRBD1 matches at 8 bases. In germline, CDR1 is SQVTM, CDR2 ANQGSEA. The CDR3 has 13 amino acids. The V and J ends lost 5 bases and 6 bases, in that order; junction bases with no gene match: 9. CDR3 in amino acids: CSVRGTGPLEQYF. CDR3 bases: TGCAGCGTTAGAGGGACAGGCCCCCTCGAGCAGTACTTC.

The rearrangement links TRBV20-1 to TRBJ2-1; TRBD2 matches at 9 bases. J gave up 0 bases and V 0 bases, and 6 bases lay outside the gene matches. Germline CDR1 and CDR2: DFQATT and SNEGSKA (reference sequence). This CDR3 spans 17 amino acids. The DNA of the CDR3 is TGCAGTGCTAGAGATTCCCAGCGGGGGGTCTCCTACAATGAGCAGTTCTTC. This sequence encodes CSARDSQRGVSYNEQFF.

J is TRBJ1-2 and V is TRBV28; D is perhaps TRBD1 (6 bases). CDR1 and CDR2 from the germline V gene are MDHEN and SYDVKM. The CDR3 has 13 residues. V lost 3 bases and J lost 6, with 11 bases in between. The CDR3 DNA is TGTGCCAGCAGTTTGATTAGGGGGGATGGCTACACCTTC. Translating gives CASSLIRGDGYTF.

There are many counts of this clonotype. The J gene is TRBJ1-2, the V gene TRBV29-1, with TRBD1 as a possible D gene (6 bases). Deletions cut 5 bases from V and 8 bases from J, with 15 bases between. Germline lookup yields CDR1 SQVTM and CDR2 ANQGSEA. The CDR3 consists of 12 residues. The CDR3 DNA reads as TGCAGCGTTCCAGGGGCCTGGAAGGGCTACACCTTC. It is translated as CSVPGAWKGYTF.

The chain employs TRBV9 and TRBJ1-2; 7 bases are a match to TRBD1. Trimming at V came to 2 bases and at J to 4 bases, leaving 8 bases not matched to a gene. The CDR3 covers 15 residues. The germline CDR1 and CDR2 sequences are SGDLS and YYNGEE. In DNA, the CDR3 is TGTGCCAGCAGCGTTGCCGAGGGGGCGGGCTATGGCTACACCTTC. Protein sequence: CASSVAEGAGYGYTF. Supplemented by reference TRBV9 and TRBJ1-2, the full variable domain reads DSGVTQTPKHLITATGQRVTLRCSPRSGDLSVYWYQQSLDQGLQFLIQYYNGEERAKGNILERFSAQQFPDLHSELNLSSLELGDSALYFCASSVAEGAGYGYTFGSGTRLTVV.

A word on this clonotype: A much more abundant neighbour one base away suggests this may be a read error. The DNA of the CDR3 is TGTGCCAGCGGGGGACAGGGAAGGACTGAAGCTTTCTTT. It specifies CASGGQGRTEAFF. The chain recombines TRBV6-6 with TRBJ1-1, with 9 bases fitting TRBD1. V shed 8 bases, J shed 5 bases, and the junction held 6 bases outside the gene matches. From germline, CDR1 is MNHNY and CDR2 SVGAGI (reference sequence). The CDR3 contains 13 residues.

V and J are TRBV5-1 and TRBJ2-1; 8 nucleotides align to TRBD2. The CDR3 consists of 17 residues. Germline assignment: CDR1 SGHRS and CDR2 YFSETQ. V gave up 1 base and J gave up 4 bases; unmatched junction bases: 10. CDR3 sequence reads: CASSLTREARDYNEQFF. CDR3 DNA sequence: TGCGCCAGCAGCTTGACGCGGGAGGCCCGAGATTACAATGAGCAGTTCTTC.

This clonotype occurred a few times. The J gene is TRBJ1-5, the V gene TRBV6-2 or TRBV6-3, with TRBD1 as a possible D gene (6 bases). The V end was cut by 7 bases, the J end by 2 bases, with 12 bases between. The CDR3 totals 14 residues. Germline lookup yields CDR1 MNHEY and CDR2 SVGEGT. The DNA for the CDR3 is TGTGCCAGCATCAGGGGCGCAGGCAATCAGCCCCAGCATTTT. This encodes CASIRGAGNQPQHF.

This clonotype occurred a few times. J is TRBJ1-2 and V is TRBV15; D unclear. V was pared by 0 bases and J by 13 bases, with 15 bases between. There are 13 residues in the CDR3. The germline gives CDR1 LNHNV, CDR2 YYDKDF (reference sequence). The CDR3 loop is CATSREIRTPGTF. The DNA of the CDR3 is TGTGCCACCAGCAGAGAAATTCGGACTCCAGGCACCTTC.

This clonotype was seen a handful of times. CDR3 protein: CASRESRGLGEHF. DNA for the CDR3: TGTGCCAGCAGGGAATCCCGGGGGCTGGGGGAGCATTTT. The gene calls are TRBV6-1 and TRBJ1-5; tentative D call: TRBD1 (6 bases). V was shortened by 6 bases and J by 14 bases, with 20 bases between the two germline ends. Germline CDR1 and CDR2: MNHNS and SASEGT. This CDR3 is 13 amino acids long.

This clonotype was recorded many times. V gene TRBV7-2 combines with J gene TRBJ1-2; 9 nucleotides align to TRBD1. The J segment lost 4 bases and the V segment lost 5 bases, leaving 5 bases of the junction unmatched. This CDR3 is 14 amino acids long. Germline CDR1 SGHTA, CDR2 FQGNSA. CDR3: CASSAGQGGYGYTF. The CDR3 bases are TGTGCCAGCAGCGCGGGACAGGGTGGCTATGGCTACACCTTC. Variable domain in full (rest from reference TRBV7-2 and TRBJ1-2): GAGVSQSPSNKVTEKGKDVELRCDPISGHTALYWYRQSLGQGLEFLIYFQGNSAPDKSGLPSDRFSAERTGGSVSTLTIQRTQQEDSAVYLCASSAGQGGYGYTFGSGTRLTVV.

V and J are TRBV11-3 and TRBJ2-1; 13 positions agree with TRBD2. This CDR3 spans 17 amino acids. Germline CDR1 and CDR2: SGHNT and YENEEA. J lost 6 bases, V lost 1 base, and 6 bases had no gene match. CDR3 nucleotide sequence: TGTGCCAGCAGCTTAGCCGAACTAGCGGGAGGGTTCAATGAGCAGTTCTTC. It specifies CASSLAELAGGFNEQFF.

The rearrangement uses TRBV5-1 and TRBJ2-3; D may match TRBD1 or TRBD2 (6 bases each). This CDR3 has 16 amino acids. Germline V gives CDR1 SGHRS, CDR2 YFSETQ. V dropped 2 bases and J dropped 4 bases, with 17 bases sitting between them. DNA of the CDR3: TGCGCCAGCAGCTTCTCCGGAAGGGGGGCTTCAGATACGCAGTATTTT. Encoded protein: CASSFSGRGASDTQYF.

Many counts were recorded for this clonotype. This chain connects TRBV10-3 to TRBJ2-2, with a weak D call TRBD1 (6 bases). CDR1 is ENHRY, CDR2 SYGVKD, per germline. Trimming took off 9 bases at V and 7 bases at J, with 18 bases between the two ends. This CDR3 is built from 14 residues. In DNA form, the CDR3 reads TGTGCCATGACAGGTCGGCTAGCTGGCGGGGAGCTGTTTTTT. It specifies CAMTGRLAGGELFF.

In this sample, this clonotype turned up many times. V gene TRBV12-3 or TRBV12-4 combines with J gene TRBJ1-1; no clear D. V was shortened by 6 bases and J by 9 bases, with 8 bases between the two germline ends. The CDR3 contains 10 residues. The DNA of the CDR3 is TGTGCCAGCAGGTCGACCAAAGCTTTCTTT. Encoded protein: CASRSTKAFF.

This clonotype was observed a handful of times. The V gene is TRBV2, the J gene TRBJ1-5; a weak D match, TRBD1 (6 bases). V was clipped by 5 bases and J by 3 bases, with 11 bases between them. The CDR3 loop spans 14 amino acids. Germline lookup yields CDR1 SNHLY and CDR2 FYNNEI. CDR3 sequence reads: CASSPDSYNQPQHF. The CDR3 DNA sequence: TGTGCCAGCAGTCCGGACAGCTACAATCAGCCCCAGCATTTT.

The V call is TRBV27, the J call TRBJ1-5, with 9 bases lining up with TRBD1. CDR3 size: 14 residues. The V segment lost 7 bases and the J segment 6 bases; nucleotides outside the gene matches: 7. Germline V CDR1 and CDR2: MNHEY, SMNVEV (reference sequence). The CDR3 DNA reads as TGTGCCAGCAAAAGACAGGGGGACGGTCAGCCCCAGCATTTT. It codes for CASKRQGDGQPQHF.

This sequence joins TRBV27 and TRBJ1-2, with 7 bases lining up with TRBD1. The V and J ends lost 5 bases and 3 bases, in that order; junction bases with no gene match: 12. CDR3 size: 16 residues. In germline, CDR1 is MNHEY, CDR2 SMNVEV (reference sequence). CDR3 DNA: TGTGCCAGCAGTCCCCTAGAGACAGGGCTCCACTATGGCTACACCTTC. Its translation is CASSPLETGLHYGYTF.

This clonotype has just a few counts. The chain uses TRBV6-2 or TRBV6-3 and TRBJ2-3; 10 nucleotides line up with TRBD2. V shed 5 bases and J 3 bases; nucleotides not matched to a gene: 5. The germline V gene encodes CDR1 MNHEY and CDR2 SVGEGT. The length of the CDR3 is 15 residues. The DNA for the CDR3 is TGTGCCAGCAGTCGGCCGGGACTAGCGACAGATACGCAGTATTTT. It encodes CASSRPGLATDTQYF.

The genes are TRBV12-3 or TRBV12-4 and TRBJ2-1; 8 bases line up with TRBD1. This CDR3 has 16 residues. With 0 bases clipped from V and 5 bases from J, the junction kept 6 bases outside the gene matches. In DNA form, the CDR3 reads TGTGCCAGCAGTTTAGCGGACAGGGTCAAGAACAATGAGCAGTTCTTC. This gives the protein CASSLADRVKNNEQFF.

This clonotype was counted ten times or more. The rearrangement links TRBV5-5 to TRBJ1-2; tentatively, D is TRBD1 (5 bases). This CDR3 is built from 14 residues. The V and J ends lost 4 bases and 4 bases respectively, with 14 bases between them. CDR1 is SGHKS and CDR2 is YYEKEE in the germline V gene (reference sequence). This CDR3 is CASSPATDLYGYTF. In DNA, the CDR3 is TGTGCCAGCAGCCCTGCGACAGACCTCTATGGCTACACCTTC.

The chain couples TRBV20-1 to TRBJ2-3; maybe TRBD1 (6 bases). This CDR3 contains 13 residues. Trimming removed 4 bases at V and 2 bases at J, with 10 bases between. CDR1 DFQATT and CDR2 SNEGSKA come from the germline V gene (reference sequence). CDR3 nucleotide sequence: TGCAGTGCTAATACAGGGAACACAGATACGCAGTATTTT. It is translated as CSANTGNTDTQYF.

This clonotype was picked up a small number of times. The chain links TRBV7-3 to TRBJ1-6; TRBD1 matches 8 bases. CDR1 SGHTA and CDR2 FQGTGA come from the germline V gene. After removal of 5 bases from V and 6 bases from J, the junction contained 6 bases not matched to a gene. The CDR3 extends over 15 amino acids. The CDR3 DNA follows: TGTGCCAGCAGCGAACAACAGGGGGGTAATTCACCCCTCCACTTT. This translates into CASSEQQGGNSPLHF.